This T cell receptor beta chain is drawn from a study of blood T cells in healthy people across ages. Germline CDR1 and CDR2: MGHRA and YSYEKL. The length of the CDR3 is 12 residues. Per sample, at least 5 micrograms of total RNA were extracted. On this clonotype itself: A read error may account for a junction end that differs from germline.

The second PCR ran roughly 7 to 11 cycles with a sample-barcoded 5' primer and J-beta primers. Every cDNA molecule bore a tag from a template-switch adaptor containing 12 random nucleotides. TCRdb redid the calling of the 5' RACE reads with MiXCR, one entry per CDR3 protein. The repertoire consists of some 1.5 million distinct CDR3 sequences, with approximately 43% occurring once and the leading ten covering approximately 4%. The genes are TRBV4-1 and TRBJ1-4; D is unclear. Sequencing was carried out using blood. This TCR was recovered from a woman in her late teens or twenties in good health. The CDR3 sequence is CASSQESEILFF. The DNA of the CDR3 is TGCGCCAGCAGCCAAGAAAGTGAAATACTGTTTTTT.